This TCR beta chain derives from a study of T-cell reconstitution after alpha-beta-depleted transplantation in children. Findings of the study overall: Roughly two months post-transplant, alpha-beta T cells reportedly originated from several hundred graft clones that had expanded. Hyperexpanded clones declined; after one year, newly produced T cells mostly supplied diversity.

This clonotype appeared once. Its target is unknown. The TCRbeta library incorporated unique molecular identifiers. Using its own MiXCR run on the PCR reads, TCRdb lists one record per CDR3 protein. Among about 600,000 distinct CDR3 sequences listed, roughly 23% were seen once. V was trimmed by 1 base and J by 0 bases, leaving 10 bases between them. CDR3 size: 16 residues. The origin of this receptor is a boy under two years old who had a stem cell transplant for acute myeloid leukemia, so the T cells may come from the graft donor. Sequenced here: PBMCs, mostly from graft donor cells, sampled 360 days after TCRalphabeta/CD19-depleted stem cell transplant. The rearrangement uses TRBV12-3 or TRBV12-4 and TRBJ1-5; D remains unclear. This CDR3 is CASSLGPGDSNQPQHF. The CDR3 DNA reads as TGTGCCAGCAGTTTAGGTCCCGGGGATAGCAATCAGCCCCAGCATTTT.